A selection of T cell receptor beta chains follows, all from one sample in a study of shared clonotypes between healthy human individuals. Measured with immunoSEQ multiplex PCR; TCRdb has only the in-frame clones, and not every one. The data show around 690,000 clones, 90% seen once. Sequenced input: memory CD8+ T cells from PBMCs. All receptors come from a man aged 18 to 35 in good health. Some clones in this sample may be carry-over from other donors' samples. Each CDR3 is given with its conserved first and last residue. The D gene is left open where the match is weak.

>TRBD2|TRBV9|15|TRBJ2-3
CASSVGGLAPDTQYF
>.|TRBV28|15|TRBJ1-6
CASSTDRIVNSPLHF
>.|TRBV28|14|TRBJ2-2
CATMAAYDTGELFF
>.|TRBV28|16|TRBJ1-4
CASSSPDSATNEKLFF
>TRBD2|TRBV2|16|TRBJ2-7
CASREDGTSGRAEQYF
>TRBD2|TRBV30|15|TRBJ2-3
CAWGTSAAWADTQYF
>TRBD2|TRBV28|17|TRBJ2-7
CASSFNAAREASYEQYF
>.|TRBV7-9|15|TRBJ2-1
CASSLRSGVYNEQFF
>TRBD2|TRBV7-9|16|TRBJ2-1
CASSHPERGSYNEQFF
>.|TRBV7-2|13|TRBJ2-7
CASSLVHPYEQYF
>.|TRBV7-6|14|TRBJ2-7
CASSLRGETYEQYF
>TRBD1|TRBV27|14|TRBJ1-2
CASSKRDRTYGYTF
>TRBD1|TRBV10-3|14|TRBJ1-2
CAISGGQGAHGYTF
>TRBD2|TRBV7-9|13|TRBJ2-7
CASSFSGTGEQYF
>.|TRBV6-5|13|TRBJ2-7
CASCDGPSYEQYF
>TRBD1|TRBV19|15|TRBJ1-1
CASAWGRTGNTEAFF
>.|TRBV4-1|17|TRBJ2-2
CASSQGHLGTATGELFF
>.|TRBV6-5|15|TRBJ2-7
CASTLKPGPSYEQYF
>.|TRBV15|15|TRBJ1-1
CATSTRGGWRTEAFF
>.|TRBV27|14|TRBJ1-1
CASSPREAGTEAFF
>TRBD2|TRBV28|15|TRBJ2-7
CASSLGLALSYEQYF
>.|TRBV7-2|13|TRBJ2-5
CASSLDAEETQYF
>.|TRBV4-1|15|TRBJ1-4
CASSPGLPTNEKLFF
>.|TRBV27|15|TRBJ2-7
CASSLRGTAAYEQYF
>TRBD1|TRBV6-6|13|TRBJ1-2
CASSYSTGGRYTF
>.|TRBV6-5|14|TRBJ2-5
CASSYLEAGKTQYF
>.|TRBV28|14|TRBJ2-3
CASRLPTGTDTQYF
>.|TRBV21-1|16|TRBJ2-3
CASSKGGSGILDTQYF
>.|TRBV27|13|TRBJ1-5
CASSIFSNQPQHF
>.|TRBV2|15|TRBJ2-3
CASSEGASSTDTQYF
>.|TRBV11-3|13|TRBJ1-1
CASSLVPNTEAFF
>.|TRBV9|13|TRBJ2-2
CASPGQNTGELFF
>TRBD2|TRBV29-1|15|TRBJ2-1
CSVEVTSGRAQEQFF
>TRBD2|TRBV14|15|TRBJ2-7
CASSHPSGRPHEQYF
>.|TRBV7-2|13|TRBJ2-1
CASSGVLSYEQFF
>.|TRBV2|14|TRBJ1-1
CASSETGSVTEAFF
>.|TRBV11-2|11|TRBJ2-1
CASSSPSEQFF
>.|TRBV27|14|TRBJ1-4
CASSLTGFNEKLFF